This TCR beta chain originates from a study of blood T cell repertoires in COVID-19. Overall study: Two negative PCRs, clearance, or symptom resolution characterized the recovered Cohort 3 donors. There were acute and convalescent COVID-19 samples, and they came from the United States, Italy and Spain.

Original handling: Estimation of nucleated cell counts was performed using reference gene primer amplification. Sequencing used immunoSEQ multiplex PCR; TCRdb keeps in-frame clones, though not all of them. That table furnishes V, J and clone size, whereas the DNA furnished D and trimming. The data contain some 330,000 clones, over 75% of them singletons. Participants' reported clinical history set cohort assignment. Looked up from germline, CDR1 is MDHEN and CDR2 is SYDVKM. V gave up 10 bases and J gave up 4 bases, with 7 bases separating them. The CDR3 is 10 residues long. Sample: PBMCs or T cells enriched from blood (not recorded which). This sequence originates from a man in his forties in a cohort exposed to, infected with or recovered from COVID-19 (not recorded which). The rearrangement uses TRBV28 and TRBJ1-2; D not certain. The CDR3 here is CATQSYGYTF. The DNA for the CDR3 is TGTGCCACCCAGTCCTATGGCTACACCTTC.